A single sample is the source of the 8 T cell receptor beta chains below, sequenced in a study of cytomegalovirus exposure and HLA in healthy donors (dated 2017 in TCRdb). Receptor amplification or capture employed the immunoSEQ multiplex PCR assay. For the multiplex PCR, a mixture combining 60 forward primers for TCR Vbeta segments and 13 reverse primers for TCR Jbeta segments was used. Entries here come from immuneACCESS through TCRdb and include only in-frame sequences with V and J called. Some clones fail to appear in such tables; in the studies checked, an unresolved V gene covers under half of the shortfall, and the cause of the remainder is unknown. The sample includes approximately 150,000 clones, with approximately 80% observed a single time. The ten top clones hold roughly 2.1% of the sample. The sequenced sample was PBMCs. These receptors originate from a woman in her forties in good health and CMV-seronegative.

The gene calls are TRBV7-3 and TRBJ2-1, with D possibly being TRBD1 (5 bases). The germline CDR1 and CDR2 sequences are SGHTA and FQGTGA. The CDR3 spans 14 residues. Trimming took off 3 bases at V and 4 bases at J, with 10 bases between the two ends. The CDR3 sequence is CASSFQGSYNEQFF. Here the CDR3 DNA reads TGTGCCAGCAGCTTCCAGGGTTCTTACAATGAGCAGTTCTTC.

This chain uses TRBV7-9 with TRBJ1-5; perhaps TRBD1 as D (5 bases). The CDR3 covers 14 residues. Germline V gives CDR1 SEHNR, CDR2 FQNEAQ (reference sequence). V gave up 0 bases and J gave up 3 bases, with 6 bases separating them. CDR3 residues: CASSLAGPNQPQHF. The CDR3 DNA reads TGTGCCAGCAGCTTAGCGGGGCCCAATCAGCCCCAGCATTTT. The full variable domain, rest sourced from reference TRBV7-9 and TRBJ1-5, is DTGVSQNPRHKITKRGQNVTFRCDPISEHNRLYWYRQTLGQGPEFLTYFQNEAQLEKSRLLSDRFSAERPKGSFSTLEIQRTEQGDSAMYLCASSLAGPNQPQHFGDGTRLSIL.

The chain is built from TRBV4-1 and TRBJ2-5; TRBD2 aligns across 10 bases. CDR1 MGHRA and CDR2 YSYEKL come from the germline V gene. The length of the CDR3 is 16 residues. V shed 2 bases and J 4 bases; nucleotides not matched to a gene: 7. The DNA for the CDR3 is TGCGCCAGCAGCCAATCTAGAGCGGGAGGGCCAGAGACCCAGTACTTC. Its protein product is CASSQSRAGGPETQYF.

The V and J genes are TRBV9 and TRBJ1-2; 7 positions match TRBD1. With V trimmed by 3 bases and J by 4 bases, 6 bases remained unmatched. This CDR3 comprises 14 residues. CDR1 SGDLS and CDR2 YYNGEE come from the germline V gene. CDR3 coding DNA: TGTGCCAGCAGCGCCTTGGGGACAGCCTATGGCTACACCTTC. The encoded protein is CASSALGTAYGYTF.

The rearrangement joins TRBV4-3 to TRBJ1-1; TRBD1 matches at 8 bases. The CDR3 is 15 amino acids. Germline CDR1 reads LGHNA; CDR2 reads YSLEER. Trimming at V came to 4 bases and at J to 5 bases, leaving 9 bases not matched to a gene. The CDR3 reads CASSRLTGVYTEAFF. As DNA, the CDR3 is TGCGCCAGCAGCCGCCTGACAGGGGTATATACTGAAGCTTTCTTT.

The V and J genes are TRBV18 and TRBJ1-2, with 11 positions matching TRBD1. Germline CDR1 reads KGHSH; CDR2 reads LQKENI. J was trimmed by 8 bases and V by 3 bases; bases with no gene match: 11. CDR3 size: 16 residues. The CDR3 loop reads CASSPGDRGTYWGYTF. In DNA form, the CDR3 reads TGTGCCAGCTCACCCGGGGACAGGGGGACATACTGGGGCTACACCTTC.

The chain links TRBV7-9 to TRBJ2-7; perhaps TRBD2 as D (6 bases). V lost 2 bases and J lost 5, with 10 bases in between. The CDR3 contains 13 residues. Germline assignment: CDR1 SEHNR and CDR2 FQNEAQ (reference sequence). CDR3 nucleotides: TGTGCCAGCAGCTTACTAGGGGAGGACGAGCAGTACTTC. Amino acid sequence: CASSLLGEDEQYF.

The chain is built from TRBV7-2 and TRBJ2-1; TRBD1 matches 7 bases. After removal of 4 bases from V and 5 bases from J, the junction contained 11 bases not matched to a gene. There are 16 residues in the CDR3. Per germline, CDR1 SGHTA and CDR2 FQGNSA. CDR3 residues: CASSSSGTEPHNEQFF. DNA of the CDR3: TGTGCCAGCAGCTCGTCCGGGACAGAGCCCCACAATGAGCAGTTCTTC.